Following are 7 T cell receptor beta chains from one sample sequenced in a study of CD8+ T cells in alopecia areata. Noted treatment: oral pan-JAK inhibitor, 5-10 mg twice daily. As the sequencing template, cDNA was produced by extracting RNA and reverse transcribing it. Method: immunoSEQ multiplex PCR; TCRdb's copy keeps in-frame clones and lacks some. The table shows more than 130,000 clones, with 82% occurring only once. This specimen consisted of CD8+ T cells sorted from blood, obtained at week 4, from a patient treated with tofacitinib. These receptors originate from a human donor with alopecia areata.

In regard to this clone: This CDR3 is also generated by other DNA sequences in the sample. J is TRBJ2-5 and V is TRBV4-3, with a weak D call TRBD1 (5 bases). In germline, CDR1 is LGHNA, CDR2 YSLEER. V gave up 0 bases and J gave up 5 bases, with 13 bases separating them. The CDR3 covers 15 residues. CDR3 DNA sequence: TGCGCCAGCAGCCAAGATGTGGGGCCGAGGGAGACCCAGTACTTC. As protein: CASSQDVGPRETQYF.

The gene calls are TRBV27 and TRBJ2-3, with D tentatively TRBD1 or TRBD2 (6 bases each). The germline V and J ends were trimmed by 6 bases and 2 bases, with 12 bases remaining between them. The CDR3 runs to 14 residues. Looked up from germline, CDR1 is MNHEY and CDR2 is SMNVEV (reference sequence). The CDR3 sequence is CASSLGGPTDTQYF. CDR3 coding DNA: TGTGCCAGCAGCCTGGGGGGCCCCACAGATACGCAGTATTTT.

The chain uses TRBV29-1 and TRBJ2-3; no reliable D call. Trimming took off 2 bases at V and 9 bases at J, with 12 bases between the two ends. In germline, CDR1 is SQVTM, CDR2 ANQGSEA. The CDR3 has 12 residues. The CDR3 nucleotides read TGCAGCGTTGAAATGCCCAGCCAAACGCAGTATTTT. Amino acid sequence: CSVEMPSQTQYF.

This clone was observed a handful of times. It is likely a read error: a sequence one base away is far more abundant. The same CDR3 can be traced to other DNA sequences in this sample. The rearrangement joins TRBV4-1 to TRBJ2-7, with D perhaps matching TRBD1 or TRBD2 (5 bases each). Trimming took 3 bases from V and 5 from J, leaving 17 bases between them. The CDR3 is 15 amino acids. CDR1 is MGHRA and CDR2 is YSYEKL in the germline V gene. The chain's CDR3 is CASSQKGAGPDEQYF. CDR3 bases: TGCGCCAGCAGCCAGAAAGGGGCGGGTCCAGACGAGCAGTACTTC.

The chain recombines TRBV4-3 with TRBJ2-7; 7 positions agree with TRBD1. The germline CDR1 and CDR2 sequences are LGHNA and YSLEER. The V and J ends lost 4 bases and 3 bases, in that order; junction bases with no gene match: 3. This CDR3 contains 13 residues. CDR3 in amino acids: CASSRWTGYEQYF. CDR3 nucleotide sequence: TGCGCCAGCAGCCGCTGGACAGGCTACGAGCAGTACTTC.

The rearrangement links TRBV11-2 to TRBJ2-5, with TRBD1 matching 7 bases. The V gene end was trimmed by 5 bases and the J gene end by 3 bases; junction bases not matched to a gene: 15. In germline, CDR1 is SGHAT, CDR2 FQNNGV. The CDR3 consists of 17 residues. The CDR3 DNA sequence: TGTGCCAGCAGCCGTTCTAACTACGGGACAGAAAAAGAGACCCAGTACTTC. Its protein is CASSRSNYGTEKETQYF.

This sequence joins TRBV2 and TRBJ2-5; 12 bases agree with TRBD2. CDR1 and CDR2 (germline): SNHLY, FYNNEI. The V segment lost 1 base and the J segment 9 bases; nucleotides outside the gene matches: 12. This CDR3 region has 17 residues. The CDR3 loop is CASSEGLAGGRARSQYF. In DNA form, the CDR3 reads TGTGCCAGCAGTGAAGGGCTAGCGGGGGGGCGCGCCCGGTCCCAGTACTTC.